The source of this T cell receptor (beta chain) is a study of human T cells and chemical hapten exposure. About the study: Sensitization was performed using 2% DPC on a roughly 2 cm by roughly 2 cm upper inner arm skin site.

TCRdb ran MiXCR on the RACE reads and lists one entry per CDR3 protein. Here the sample spans about 98,000 distinct CDR3 sequences, about a tenth being singletons. Time point of the sample: pre-sensitization, week 0. Treatment defined: therapeutic diphenylcyclopropenone sensitization with weekly scalp DPC. This clonotype was counted between two and nine times. This sequence was found in an older woman with alopecia areata. Some clones in this sample may be carry-over from other donors' samples. The sequencing used whole blood, collected in connection with sensitization to the hapten diphenylcyclopropenone (DPC).

The chain's CDR3 is CASSPQVISGNTIYF. In DNA, the CDR3 is TGTGCCAGCAGCCCGCAGGTGATCTCTGGAAACACCATATATTTT. The J gene is TRBJ1-3, the V gene TRBV7-2; D ambiguous. Germline lookup yields CDR1 SGHTA and CDR2 FQGNSA. The CDR3 contains 15 residues. Trimming left V 5 bases short and J 0 bases short, with 11 bases between. Full variable domain (remainder filled in from reference TRBV7-2 and TRBJ1-3): GAGVSQSPSNKVTEKGKDVELRCDPISGHTALYWYRQSLGQGLEFLIYFQGNSAPDKSGLPSDRFSAERTGGSVSTLTIQRTQQEDSAVYLCASSPQVISGNTIYFGEGSWLTVV.